This TCR beta chain was found in a study of brain T cells in children with intractable seizures. Time point in this sample: blood from clinic visit 5 months post-surgery; TSC patient then seizure free. Of note for this clone: Its antigen is currently unknown.

Germline values: CDR1 SGHVS, CDR2 FNYEAQ. The CDR3 runs 14 residues. With 5 bases removed from V and 5 bases from J, the gap between germline ends came to 13 bases. Libraries were prepared by immunoSEQ multiplex PCR; TCRdb keeps only in-frame clonotypes and omits some of them. The repertoire consists of about 340,000 clones, with roughly 92% occurring once and the leading ten covering around 6%. Study-wide results and limits: Viral specificity was inferred only from CDR3 similarity; HCMV serostatus was unknown. Clones missing pre-surgery may reflect undersampling of that blood sample.

This TCR was sampled from a boy under two years old with tuberous sclerosis and intractable seizures. The specimen was peripheral blood, collected 4 to 5 months after surgery. This chain connects TRBV7-6 to TRBJ2-1; perhaps TRBD2 as D (6 bases). CDR3 in amino acids: CASSHSGGNNEQFF. CDR3 bases: TGTGCCAGCAGCCATAGCGGAGGAAACAATGAGCAGTTCTTC. Full variable domain (missing parts from reference TRBV7-6 and TRBJ2-1): GAGVSQSPRYKVTKRGQDVALRCDPISGHVSLYWYRQALGQGPEFLTYFNYEAQQDKSGLPNDRFSAERPEGSISTLTIQRTEQRDSAMYRCASSHSGGNNEQFFGPGTRLTVL.